Listed here are 20 T cell receptor beta chains from one sample, sequenced in a study of CD8 T cells in Susac syndrome. Random-hexamer reverse transcription was applied to roughly 0.5 to 1 ug RNA. TCRdb itself ran the immunoSEQ multiplex PCR reads through MiXCR, one entry per CDR3 protein. The sample shows roughly 150,000 distinct CDR3 sequences, about 94% of them seen only once. Sequencing input: CD8+ T cells from PBMCs. The source is a human donor with multiple sclerosis.

The chain is built from TRBV27 and TRBJ2-7; no clear D. The length of the CDR3 is 13 residues. Germline V gives CDR1 MNHEY, CDR2 SMNVEV (reference sequence). Between the trimmed V and J ends, which lost 6 bases and 4 bases, there was a span of 13 bases. The CDR3 bases are TGTGCCAGCAGCCGTGGAGAGTCTTACGAGCAGTACTTC. This gives the protein CASSRGESYEQYF.

A single count supports this clonotype. The chain combines TRBV18 with TRBJ2-3; TRBD2 matches 9 bases. From germline, CDR1 is KGHSH and CDR2 LQKENI. V trimming: 0 bases; J trimming: 5 bases; junction bases outside the gene matches: 9. The CDR3 extends over 17 amino acids. As DNA, the CDR3 is TGTGCCAGCTCACCACCGCGCGGGGGGGCCCATAGAGATACGCAGTATTTT. Translated: CASSPPRGGAHRDTQYF.

The chain carries TRBV2 and TRBJ2-1; 7 nucleotides line up with TRBD2. The CDR3 spans 12 residues. Germline CDR1 is SNHLY and CDR2 is FYNNEI. The J segment lost 8 bases and the V segment lost 6 bases, leaving 4 bases of the junction unmatched. CDR3 DNA sequence: TGTGCCAGCAGGGGGGGGGTACATGAGCAGTTCTTC. It codes for CASRGGVHEQFF.

The chain couples TRBV3-1 to TRBJ2-3; perhaps TRBD1 as D (5 bases). The CDR3 spans 15 residues. V was shortened by 3 bases and J by 2 bases, with 12 bases between the two germline ends. Germline CDR1 reads LGHDT; CDR2 reads YNNKEL (reference sequence). CDR3 nucleotides: TGTGCCAGCAGCCATACGATAGGGGCCACAGATACGCAGTATTTT. Translating gives CASSHTIGATDTQYF.

This rearrangement joins TRBV29-1 to TRBJ2-7, with TRBD2 matching over 7 bases. With 1 base clipped from V and 2 bases from J, the junction kept 8 bases outside the gene matches. The CDR3 length is 15 residues. Per the germline V gene, CDR1 is SQVTM and CDR2 is ANQGSEA. CDR3 sequence reads: CSVEGGPGTTYEQYF. DNA of the CDR3: TGCAGCGTTGAAGGTGGTCCGGGGACTACCTACGAGCAGTACTTC.

V usage is TRBV12-5 and J usage is TRBJ1-1, with D perhaps matching TRBD1 (5 bases). This CDR3 is built from 12 residues. Trimming took 8 bases from V and 4 from J, leaving 11 bases between them. CDR1 is LGHNT and CDR2 is FRNRAP in the germline V gene. The CDR3 region has the DNA TGTGCTAGTAAGGCAGGGACCACTGAAGCTTTCTTT. Translation: CASKAGTTEAFF. The complete variable domain, with remaining parts taken from reference TRBV12-5 and TRBJ1-1, reads DARVTQTPRHKVTEMGQEVTMRCQPILGHNTVFWYRQTMMQGLELLAYFRNRAPLDDSGMPKDRFSAEMPDATLATLKIQPSEPRDSAVYFCASKAGTTEAFFGQGTRLTVV.

The chain recombines TRBV28 with TRBJ2-7, with TRBD2 identical over 12 bases. The V gene end was trimmed by 2 bases and the J gene end by 7 bases; junction bases not matched to a gene: 0. The CDR3 is 13 amino acids. Per the germline V gene, CDR1 is MDHEN and CDR2 is SYDVKM. CDR3 bases: TGTGCCAGCAGTTTACTAGCGGGGGGGGAGCAGTACTTC. It encodes CASSLLAGGEQYF.

V and J are TRBV12-5 and TRBJ1-2; D unclear. In germline, CDR1 is LGHNT, CDR2 FRNRAP. The CDR3 contains 10 residues. The ends were cut back, 6 bases at V and 6 bases at J, with 5 bases in the middle. CDR3 bases: TGTGCTAGTGGCCACGATGGCTACACCTTC. Its translation: CASGHDGYTF. Supplemented by reference TRBV12-5 and TRBJ1-2, the full variable domain reads DARVTQTPRHKVTEMGQEVTMRCQPILGHNTVFWYRQTMMQGLELLAYFRNRAPLDDSGMPKDRFSAEMPDATLATLKIQPSEPRDSAVYFCASGHDGYTFGSGTRLTVV.

The DNA of the CDR3 is TGTGCCAGCAGGGGGCCAGATACGCAGTATTTT. It translates to CASRGPDTQYF. J is TRBJ2-3 and V is TRBV12-3 or TRBV12-4, with TRBD1 as a possible D gene (5 bases). The CDR3 has 11 residues. V lost 6 bases and J 4 bases, leaving 5 bases between the germline ends.

This chain connects TRBV7-9 to TRBJ2-1; D remains unclear. The CDR3 contains 13 residues. CDR1 is SEHNR and CDR2 is FQNEAQ in the germline V gene (reference sequence). Trimming stripped 7 bases from V and 2 bases from J, with 9 bases between. The CDR3 reads CASISPPYNEQFF. The CDR3, as DNA: TGTGCCAGCATATCCCCCCCCTACAATGAGCAGTTCTTC.

The chain is built from TRBV27 and TRBJ2-3, with 7 bases matching TRBD2. J lost 4 bases, V lost 8 bases, and 9 bases had no gene match. The CDR3 is made up of 14 amino acids. From germline, CDR1 is MNHEY and CDR2 SMNVEV (reference sequence). The CDR3 sequence: CASGVQAGADTQYF. CDR3 sequence (DNA): TGTGCCAGCGGGGTCCAGGCGGGGGCAGATACGCAGTATTTT.

This clonotype was counted between two and nine times. The chain joins TRBV19 to TRBJ2-4; D may match TRBD1 or TRBD2 (6 bases each). The V gene's germline CDR1 is LNHDA and CDR2 SQIVND (reference sequence). V was trimmed by 6 bases and J by 0 bases, leaving 21 bases between them. This CDR3 region has 18 residues. CDR3 bases: TGTGCCAGTAGGGGCTCTGCCGGGGGCACTAGAGCCAAAAACATTCAGTACTTC. Protein: CASRGSAGGTRAKNIQYF.

Only one count was recorded for this clonotype. The gene calls are TRBV4-1 and TRBJ2-5, with 9 nucleotides matching TRBD1. The J segment lost 4 bases and the V segment lost 0 bases, leaving 3 bases of the junction unmatched. Germline V gene lookup returns CDR1 MGHRA and CDR2 YSYEKL. The CDR3 contains 15 residues. The CDR3 nucleotides are TGCGCCAGCAGCCAAGAGAAGGACAGGGGAGAGACCCAGTACTTC. Its protein is CASSQEKDRGETQYF.

This clonotype was seen a handful of times. The chain combines TRBV27 with TRBJ2-1; TRBD2 matches at 13 bases. Germline CDR1 reads MNHEY; CDR2 reads SMNVEV (reference sequence). V trimming: 6 bases; J trimming: 6 bases; junction bases outside the gene matches: 5. The CDR3 totals 15 residues. DNA of the CDR3: TGTGCCAGCAGCTTGACTAGCGGGGGGACCAATGAGCAGTTCTTC. Its translation is CASSLTSGGTNEQFF.

The V call is TRBV9, the J call TRBJ1-4; D unresolved. Trimming pared 4 bases from V and 8 bases from J, leaving 12 bases between. CDR1 and CDR2 (germline): SGDLS, YYNGEE. The CDR3 extends over 13 amino acids. CDR3 coding DNA: TGTGCCAGCAGCCCAGACTATCGAGAAAAACTGTTTTTT. Translated: CASSPDYREKLFF.

The CDR3 spells CSARDGGSEETQYF. CDR3 DNA sequence: TGCAGTGCTAGAGATGGGGGATCCGAAGAGACCCAGTACTTC. The genes are TRBV20-1 and TRBJ2-5; D may be TRBD1 or TRBD2 (5 bases each). The CDR3 is 14 residues long. CDR1 is DFQATT and CDR2 is SNEGSKA in the germline V gene (reference sequence). Trimming removed 0 bases from V and 3 bases from J, with 11 bases in between.

This clonotype was seen once. The chain has TRBV28 and TRBJ1-5; no clear D gene. The V end lost 6 bases, the J end lost 6 bases, and 12 bases lay between the germline ends. The CDR3 loop spans 13 amino acids. Germline assignment: CDR1 MDHEN and CDR2 SYDVKM. CDR3 residues: CASSESGLQPQHF. The CDR3 region has the DNA TGTGCCAGCAGCGAATCGGGCCTTCAGCCCCAGCATTTT. The full variable domain, with the rest looked up from reference TRBV28 and TRBJ1-5, is DVKVTQSSRYLVKRTGEKVFLECVQDMDHENMFWYRQDPGLGLRLIYFSYDVKMKEKGDIPEGYSVSREKKERFSLILESASTNQTSMYLCASSESGLQPQHFGDGTRLSIL.

This clonotype came up once. The genes are TRBV2 and TRBJ1-5; D gene unclear. Per germline, CDR1 SNHLY and CDR2 FYNNEI. V lost 4 bases to trimming and J lost 6 bases, with 13 bases between them. There are 14 residues in the CDR3. CDR3: CASSGPKGGQPQHF. CDR3 coding DNA: TGTGCCAGCAGTGGGCCCAAGGGTGGTCAGCCCCAGCATTTT.

The genes are TRBV29-1 and TRBJ2-7; D not certain. V was trimmed by 3 bases and J by 5 bases, leaving 17 bases between them. Germline CDR1 SQVTM, CDR2 ANQGSEA. This CDR3 comprises 14 residues. Written as DNA, the CDR3 is TGCAGCGTTGATTCACCCCCAGGCGGACACGAGCAGTACTTC. Protein sequence: CSVDSPPGGHEQYF.

The chain employs TRBV19 and TRBJ2-1; 8 bases map to TRBD2. There are 17 residues in the CDR3. J gave up 0 bases and V 7 bases, and 11 bases lay outside the gene matches. Germline lookup yields CDR1 LNHDA and CDR2 SQIVND (reference sequence). The CDR3 DNA is TGTGCCAGTAAAGATGGCGGCGGGGGGAACTCCTACAATGAGCAGTTCTTC. It encodes CASKDGGGGNSYNEQFF.